Listed here are 10 T cell receptor beta chains from one sample, sequenced in a study of blood T cell repertoires in COVID-19 (dated by TCRdb to 2020 to 2022). The library relied on the immunoSEQ multiplex PCR assay. The table was pulled from immuneACCESS by TCRdb, which kept in-frame rearrangements only. Such tables lose some clones; where checked, under half of the loss comes from unresolved V genes, and the rest has no known cause. In all, the sample holds 150,000 to 200,000 clones, and around 77% of those were seen once. The top ten clonotypes cover around 2.8% of the sample. Sequencing was performed on peripheral blood. Source of these receptors: a man aged 70 or older with acute or convalescent COVID-19.

The V call is TRBV19, the J call TRBJ1-3; D remains unclear. Germline assignment: CDR1 LNHDA and CDR2 SQIVND (reference sequence). This CDR3 has 14 amino acids. The V gene lost 1 base and the J gene lost 1 base, with 5 bases spanning the gap. Here the CDR3 DNA reads TGTGCCAGTAGTATAGGACAATCTGGAAACACCATATATTTT. Amino acids: CASSIGQSGNTIYF. The full variable domain, in which reference TRBV19 and TRBJ1-3 provide the parts outside the CDR3, is DGGITQSPKYLFRKEGQNVTLSCEQNLNHDAMYWYRQDPGQGLRLIYYSQIVNDFQKGDIAEGYSVSREKKESFPLTVTSAQKNPTAFYLCASSIGQSGNTIYFGEGSWLTVV.

The V call is TRBV19, the J call TRBJ2-4; 7 nucleotides match TRBD2. V trimming: 0 bases; J trimming: 1 base; junction bases outside the gene matches: 6. This CDR3 region has 17 residues. Germline assignment: CDR1 LNHDA and CDR2 SQIVND (reference sequence). The CDR3, as DNA: TGTGCCAGTAGTATAGAGGGACTAAGAGTCGCCAAAAACATTCAGTACTTC. Protein sequence: CASSIEGLRVAKNIQYF.

The V call is TRBV6-5, the J call TRBJ1-2; TRBD1 matches at 10 bases. The germline gives CDR1 MNHEY, CDR2 SVGAGI. V was pared by 6 bases and J by 2 bases, with 6 bases of the junction left unmatched. The CDR3 length is 15 residues. The CDR3 DNA reads TGTGCCAGCAGCCTGTCGGGACAGGGGAACTATGGCTACACCTTC. This encodes CASSLSGQGNYGYTF.

This chain connects TRBV6-2 or TRBV6-3 to TRBJ1-1; D is uncertain. The CDR3 consists of 13 residues. V lost 4 bases to trimming and J lost 9 bases, with 15 bases between them. CDR1 and CDR2 from the germline V gene are MNHEY and SVGEGT. The CDR3 sequence: CASSLEAQTKAFF. The CDR3 nucleotides read TGTGCCAGCAGTTTGGAAGCCCAAACTAAAGCTTTCTTT.

The genes are TRBV4-2 and TRBJ1-2; D gene ambiguous. Trimming removed 3 bases at V and 6 bases at J, with 5 bases between. This CDR3 is built from 11 residues. Germline loops: CDR1 LGHNA, CDR2 YNFKEQ. CDR3 coding DNA: TGTGCCAGCAGCCAGGGAGATGGCTACACCTTC. It specifies CASSQGDGYTF.

This chain connects TRBV7-2 to TRBJ2-5, with D possibly TRBD2 on 5 matching bases. This CDR3 has 14 amino acids. From germline, CDR1 is SGHTA and CDR2 FQGNSA. V shed 6 bases and J shed 1 base, with 12 bases lying between them. The CDR3 protein is CASSPSGVQETQYF. The CDR3 coding sequence is TGTGCCAGCAGTCCATCCGGGGTCCAAGAGACCCAGTACTTC.

This rearrangement joins TRBV5-5 to TRBJ1-6, with 7 positions matching TRBD1. This CDR3 spans 16 amino acids. From germline, CDR1 is SGHKS and CDR2 YYEKEE (reference sequence). Germline trimming cut 2 bases from V and 8 bases from J; bases unmatched to any gene: 10. In nucleotides, the CDR3 is TGTGCCAGCAGCTTTCCCGGGACAGCGGTCCATTCACCCCTCCACTTT. Protein: CASSFPGTAVHSPLHF.

This clone is a singleton in its sample. This chain uses TRBV27 with TRBJ1-4; maybe TRBD1 (5 bases). The CDR3 length is 14 residues. Germline lookup yields CDR1 MNHEY and CDR2 SMNVEV (reference sequence). V lost 10 bases and J 0 bases, leaving 12 bases between the germline ends. The CDR3 coding sequence is TGTGCCACCAAGGGGCTCGCAACTAATGAAAAACTGTTTTTT. This sequence encodes CATKGLATNEKLFF.

V gene TRBV28 combines with J gene TRBJ1-3; D call uncertain. This CDR3 is 16 amino acids long. The V and J ends lost 5 bases and 0 bases respectively, with 14 bases between them. Germline V gene data show CDR1 as MDHEN and CDR2 as SYDVKM. The CDR3 protein is CASSPVAPSSGNTIYF. The CDR3 region has the DNA TGTGCCAGCAGTCCTGTGGCACCTAGCTCTGGAAACACCATATATTTT.

This chain connects TRBV7-6 to TRBJ2-7; D is unresolved. Trimming cost V 0 bases and J 0 bases, with 15 bases left between them. Germline V gene data show CDR1 as SGHVS and CDR2 as FNYEAQ. The CDR3 has 17 residues. The CDR3 DNA sequence: TGTGCCAGCAGCTTAGCGCCCAGCGCGTTAAGCTCCTACGAGCAGTACTTC. It codes for CASSLAPSALSSYEQYF.